The 9 T cell receptor beta chains below come from one sample, sequenced in a study of early T cells in non-severe SARS-CoV-2 infection. TCRdb passed the 5' RACE reads through MiXCR, listing each CDR3 protein once. The data contain about 46,000 distinct CDR3 sequences, roughly 9.3% of them seen just once; the ten biggest clones take up 15%. Sequences were obtained from whole blood. The receptors shown here come from an adult who was a healthcare worker with PCR-confirmed SARS-CoV-2 infection or an uninfected control (not recorded which).

By share, this clonotype ranks as medium-sized. The chain couples TRBV6-5 to TRBJ2-7; 13 nucleotides match TRBD2. CDR1 and CDR2 from the germline V gene are MNHEY and SVGAGI. The junction had 8 bases not matched to a gene; V was cut back by 6 bases and J by 6 bases. This CDR3 comprises 15 residues. The CDR3 loop reads CASRTTSGRVGEQYF. CDR3 nucleotides: TGTGCCAGCAGGACAACTAGCGGGAGGGTTGGCGAGCAGTACTTC.

The genes are TRBV11-3 and TRBJ2-1, with 7 bases aligning to TRBD2. After removal of 1 base from V and 9 bases from J, the junction contained 9 bases not matched to a gene. Germline CDR1 is SGHNT and CDR2 is YENEEA. This CDR3 is 15 amino acids long. The CDR3 here is CASSLVGGSLGEQFF. CDR3 sequence (DNA): TGTGCCAGCAGCTTAGTTGGCGGGAGTTTAGGTGAGCAGTTCTTC.

This clonotype was observed many times. This chain connects TRBV16 to TRBJ1-6; the D is unclear. V lost 2 bases to trimming and J lost 8 bases, with 7 bases between them. CDR1 and CDR2 from the germline V gene are KGHSY and FQNENV. This CDR3 is built from 13 residues. CDR3 amino acids: CASSQSKDSPLHF. For the CDR3, the DNA is TGTGCCAGCAGCCAAAGCAAGGATTCACCCCTCCACTTT.

This clonotype was counted ten times or more. The chain has TRBV28 and TRBJ1-6, with TRBD1 identical over 9 bases. CDR3 length equals 16 residues. The germline V gene has CDR1 MDHEN and CDR2 SYDVKM. After removal of 3 bases from V and 2 bases from J, the junction contained 2 bases not matched to a gene. The CDR3 DNA sequence: TGTGCCAGCAGTTTGGGACAGGGTACCTATAATTCACCCCTCCACTTT. Its translation is CASSLGQGTYNSPLHF.

This chain uses TRBV28 with TRBJ2-3; no firm D call. Germline lookup yields CDR1 MDHEN and CDR2 SYDVKM. The CDR3 loop spans 16 amino acids. The V gene lost 1 base and the J gene lost 3 bases, with 14 bases spanning the gap. The CDR3, as DNA: TGTGCCAGCAGTTTATTGGGTATCTCTCGGACAGATACGCAGTATTTT. Translated: CASSLLGISRTDTQYF.

This clonotype was seen ten or more times. V and J are TRBV27 and TRBJ1-4; 9 bases are shared with TRBD1. The CDR3 is 15 residues long. After removal of 3 bases from V and 7 bases from J, the junction contained 6 bases not matched to a gene. Germline loops: CDR1 MNHEY, CDR2 SMNVEV (reference sequence). CDR3 region: CASSLIQGAGEKLFF. CDR3 in DNA: TGTGCCAGCAGTTTGATACAGGGGGCAGGTGAAAAACTGTTTTTT.

Regarding this clonotype: This sequence may be a read error, since a much larger clone differs from it by one base. CDR3 sequence reads: CVSSFETDNEQFF. The CDR3 nucleotides are TGTGTCAGCAGCTTCGAAACGGACAATGAGCAGTTCTTC. V and J are TRBV11-3 and TRBJ2-1; D remains ambiguous. The CDR3 consists of 13 residues. Germline CDR1 is SGHNT and CDR2 is YENEEA.

At least ten counts were recorded for this clonotype. The chain has TRBV18 and TRBJ2-3; maybe TRBD2 (5 bases). V was pared by 6 bases and J by 0 bases, with 25 bases between. CDR1 is KGHSH and CDR2 is LQKENI in the germline V gene. This CDR3 is built from 19 residues. This CDR3 is CASSLTGRARRGSTDTQYF. For the CDR3, the DNA is TGTGCCAGCTCCCTCACCGGCCGGGCTCGGAGAGGGAGCACAGATACGCAGTATTTT.

This clonotype was counted many times. The chain combines TRBV7-9 with TRBJ2-5, with a possible D match to TRBD1 (6 bases). Trimming pared 8 bases from V and 1 base from J, leaving 11 bases between. Germline CDR1 SEHNR, CDR2 FQNEAQ (reference sequence). The CDR3 length is 13 residues. The CDR3 sequence is CASGPGAQETQYF. The CDR3 DNA follows: TGTGCCAGCGGCCCAGGGGCCCAAGAGACCCAGTACTTC.